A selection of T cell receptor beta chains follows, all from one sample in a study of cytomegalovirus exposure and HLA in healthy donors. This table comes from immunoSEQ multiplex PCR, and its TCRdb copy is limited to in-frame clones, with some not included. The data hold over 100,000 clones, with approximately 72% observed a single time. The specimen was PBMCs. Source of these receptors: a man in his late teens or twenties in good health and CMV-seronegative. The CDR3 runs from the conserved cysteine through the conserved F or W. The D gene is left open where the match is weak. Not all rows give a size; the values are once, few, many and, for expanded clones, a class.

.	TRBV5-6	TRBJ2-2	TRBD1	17	CASSYWDRIADTGELFF	TGTGCCAGCAGCTACTGGGACAGGATAGCGGACACCGGGGAGCTGTTTTTT
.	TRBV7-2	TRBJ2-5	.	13	CASSFRGQETQYF	TGTGCCAGCAGCTTTAGGGGGCAAGAGACCCAGTACTTC
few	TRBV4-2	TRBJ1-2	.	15	CASSQEAGESYGYPF	TGTGCCAGCAGCCAAGAAGCAGGGGAGAGCTATGGCTACCCCTTC
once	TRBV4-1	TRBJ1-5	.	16	CASSQDIEDTRRPQHF	TGCGCCAGCAGCCAAGATATTGAGGACACCCGTCGGCCCCAGCATTTT
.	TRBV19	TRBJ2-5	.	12	CASSTQRETQYF	TGTGCCAGTAGTACACAACGAGAGACCCAGTACTTC
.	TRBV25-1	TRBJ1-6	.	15	CASSTSDRASSPLHF	.
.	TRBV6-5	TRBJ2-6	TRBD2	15	CASRARGAGANVLTF	TGTGCCAGCAGGGCACGGGGGGCTGGGGCCAACGTCCTGACTTTC
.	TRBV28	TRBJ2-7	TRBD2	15	CASRRRAGGNAEQYF	TGTGCCAGCAGAAGACGAGCGGGAGGGAATGCCGAGCAGTACTTC
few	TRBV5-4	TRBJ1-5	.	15	CASSPGGGVNQPQHF	TGTGCCAGCAGCCCGGGCGGGGGAGTCAATCAGCCCCAGCATTTT
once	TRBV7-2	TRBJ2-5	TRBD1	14	CASSDRVGEETQYF	TGTGCCAGCAGCGACAGGGTGGGGGAAGAGACCCAGTACTTC
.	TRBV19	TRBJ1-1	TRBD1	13	CASSIWTGTEAFF	TGTGCCAGTAGTATTTGGACAGGGACTGAAGCTTTCTTT
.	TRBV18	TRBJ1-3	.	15	CASSLQQASGNTIYF	TGTGCCAGCTCCCTCCAACAGGCTTCTGGAAACACCATATATTTT
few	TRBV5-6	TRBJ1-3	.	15	CASSPFRWTGNTIYF	TGTGCCAGCAGCCCGTTCAGGTGGACTGGAAACACCATATATTTT
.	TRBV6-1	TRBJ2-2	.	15	CASSPRSQHTGELFF	TGTGCCAGCAGTCCACGTTCACAGCACACCGGGGAGCTGTTTTTT
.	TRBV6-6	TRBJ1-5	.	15	CASSYSRQSRQPQHF	TGTGCCAGCAGTTACTCCAGACAGTCCCGTCAGCCCCAGCATTTT
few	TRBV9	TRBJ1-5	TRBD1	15	CASSGGGGSNQPQHF	TGTGCCAGCAGCGGAGGGGGCGGAAGCAATCAGCCCCAGCATTTT
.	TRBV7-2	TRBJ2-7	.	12	CASSLDTYEQYF	TGTGCCAGCAGCCTCGACACCTACGAGCAGTACTTC
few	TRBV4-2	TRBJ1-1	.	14	CASSLIQGNTEAFF	TGTGCCAGCAGCCTAATACAGGGAAACACTGAAGCTTTCTTT
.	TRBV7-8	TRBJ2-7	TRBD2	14	CASSSSGLVWEQYF	TGTGCCAGCAGTTCGTCGGGACTAGTCTGGGAGCAGTACTTC
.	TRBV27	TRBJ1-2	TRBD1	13	CASSRDRGYGYPF	TGTGCCAGCAGCCGGGACAGGGGTTATGGCTACCCCTTC
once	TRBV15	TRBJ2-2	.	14	CATSSQVNTGELFF	TGTGCCACCAGCTCACAGGTGAACACCGGGGAGCTGTTTTTT
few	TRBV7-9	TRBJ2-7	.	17	CASSSPDVRDFFYEQYF	TGTGCCAGCAGCTCTCCGGACGTCCGGGACTTTTTCTACGAGCAGTACTTC
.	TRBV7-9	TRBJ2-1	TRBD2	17	CASSPIARLAGSDEQFF	TGTGCCAGCAGCCCTATAGCGAGACTAGCGGGATCCGATGAGCAGTTCTTC
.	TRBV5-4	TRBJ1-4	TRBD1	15	CASSTGVATNEKLFF	TGTGCCAGCAGTACAGGGGTGGCAACTAATGAAAAACTGTTTTTT
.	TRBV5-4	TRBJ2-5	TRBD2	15	CASSLATSAQETQYF	TGTGCCAGCAGCTTGGCGACTAGCGCCCAAGAGACCCAGTACTTC
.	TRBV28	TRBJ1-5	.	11	CASMGGQPQHF	TGTGCCAGCATGGGAGGCCAGCCCCAGCATTTT
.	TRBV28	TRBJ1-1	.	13	CASRPGGNTEAFF	TGTGCCAGCAGACCCGGGGGGAACACTGAAGCTTTCTTT
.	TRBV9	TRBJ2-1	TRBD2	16	CASSVDSGRAYNEQFF	TGTGCCAGCAGCGTAGATAGCGGGAGGGCCTACAATGAGCAGTTCTTC
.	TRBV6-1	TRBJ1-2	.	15	CASSLGEGPSYGYTF	TGTGCCAGCAGTTTGGGGGAGGGACCCAGCTATGGCTACACCTTC
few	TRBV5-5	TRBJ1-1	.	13	CASSPPRVSEAFF	TGTGCCAGCAGCCCCCCTCGGGTATCTGAAGCTTTCTTT
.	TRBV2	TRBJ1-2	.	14	CASRGSGTLYGYTF	TGTGCCAGCAGGGGCTCCGGAACCCTCTATGGCTACACCTTC
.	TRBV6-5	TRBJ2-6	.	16	CASSYSLSSGANVLTF	TGTGCCAGCAGTTACTCGCTGAGCTCTGGGGCCAACGTCCTGACTTTC
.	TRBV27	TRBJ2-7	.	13	CASSRDMPHEQYF	TGTGCCAGCAGTAGGGACATGCCCCACGAGCAGTACTTC
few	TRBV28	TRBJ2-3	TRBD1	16	CASSLPQGQGTDTQYF	TGTGCCAGCAGTTTACCCCAGGGACAGGGTACAGATACGCAGTATTTT
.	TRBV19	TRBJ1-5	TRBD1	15	CASSRRDRGNQPQHF	TGTGCCAGTAGCCGCCGGGACAGGGGCAATCAGCCCCAGCATTTT
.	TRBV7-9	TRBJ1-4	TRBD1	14	CASSLAGGGEKLFF	TGTGCCAGCAGCTTAGCAGGGGGCGGGGAAAAACTGTTTTTT
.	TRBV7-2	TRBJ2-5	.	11	CASSPRETQYF	TGTGCCAGCAGCCCGCGGGAGACCCAGTACTTC
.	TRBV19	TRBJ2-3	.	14	CASGTTGSGDTQYF	TGTGCCAGTGGGACGACAGGTTCGGGGGATACGCAGTATTTT
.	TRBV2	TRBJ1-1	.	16	CASSDPREGLNTEAFF	TGTGCCAGCAGTGACCCTAGGGAGGGTTTGAACACTGAAGCTTTCTTT
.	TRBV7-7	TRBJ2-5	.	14	CASSKLARQETQYF	TGTGCCAGCAGCAAACTAGCACGGCAAGAGACCCAGTACTTC
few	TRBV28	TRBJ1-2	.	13	CASSPTAFYGYTF	TGTGCCAGCAGCCCGACAGCCTTCTATGGCTACACCTTC
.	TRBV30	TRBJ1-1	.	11	CACSRVGDAFF	TGTGCCTGCTCCCGGGTCGGAGATGCTTTCTTT
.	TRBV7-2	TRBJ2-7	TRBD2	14	CASSLEAGGYEQYF	TGTGCCAGCAGCTTAGAAGCGGGGGGATACGAGCAGTACTTC
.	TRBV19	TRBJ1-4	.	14	CASSPPPANEKLFF	TGTGCCAGTAGTCCCCCACCGGCTAATGAAAAACTGTTTTTT
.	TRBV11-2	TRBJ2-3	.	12	CASSSSRVTQYF	TGTGCCAGCAGTTCCAGCCGGGTTACGCAGTATTTT
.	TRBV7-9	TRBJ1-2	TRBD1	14	CASNQDRGGEGYTF	TGTGCCAGCAACCAGGACAGGGGCGGAGAAGGCTACACCTTC
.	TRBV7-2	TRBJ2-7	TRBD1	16	CASSNLTGTGDYEQYF	TGTGCCAGCAGCAACCTCACCGGGACAGGGGACTACGAGCAGTACTTC
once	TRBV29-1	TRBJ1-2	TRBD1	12	CSVGQGATGYTF	TGCAGCGTTGGACAGGGGGCTACTGGCTACACCTTC
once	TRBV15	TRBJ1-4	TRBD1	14	CATHNRDSPEKLFF	TGTGCCACCCATAACCGGGACAGTCCTGAAAAACTGTTTTTT
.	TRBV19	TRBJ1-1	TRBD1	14	CASRTRDRNTEAFF	TGTGCCAGTAGGACCCGGGACAGGAACACTGAAGCTTTCTTT
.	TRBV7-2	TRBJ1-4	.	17	CASSLAVAGRTNEKLFF	TGTGCCAGCAGCTTAGCTGTTGCAGGGCGGACTAATGAAAAACTGTTTTTT
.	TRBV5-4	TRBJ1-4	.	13	CASMEGGNEKLFF	TGTGCCTCTATGGAGGGTGGTAATGAAAAACTGTTTTTT
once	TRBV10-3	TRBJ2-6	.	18	CAIKKGLFEASGANVLTF	TGTGCCATCAAAAAGGGACTCTTCGAGGCCTCTGGGGCCAACGTCCTGACTTTC
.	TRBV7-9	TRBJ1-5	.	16	CASSLVSAGSNQPQHF	TGTGCCAGCAGCTTAGTCTCGGCAGGATCAAATCAGCCCCAGCATTTT